This T cell receptor (beta chain) stems from a study of blood T cells in healthy people across ages. Notes on the study in general: Older age coincided with a roughly linear decline in TCR beta diversity per million T cells.

Healthy individuals of Caucasian origin from Russia, aged roughly 6 to 100, served as donors. The sample, about 10 milliliters of peripheral blood, was drawn from each donor. Samples had at least 7 million PBMCs isolated from them. The second PCR ran about 6 to 12 cycles with a sample-barcoded 5' primer and J-beta primers. In TCRdb, the 5' RACE reads were re-called with MiXCR into one record per CDR3 protein. The sample consists of about 1,400,000 distinct CDR3 sequences, 42% of them appearing once. Trimming cost V 2 bases and J 1 base; bases outside gene matches: 6. The CDR3 runs 18 residues. The germline gives CDR1 DFQATT, CDR2 SNEGSKA (reference sequence). With regard to this clonotype: Its antigen remains unidentified.

The source material was blood. The TCR sequence derives from a young woman in good health. V and J are TRBV20-1 and TRBJ2-1; TRBD2 agrees at 15 bases. This chain's CDR3 is CSARLGLAGGPSYNEQFF. The DNA of the CDR3 is TGCAGTGCTAGATTGGGACTAGCGGGAGGCCCGTCCTACAATGAGCAGTTCTTC.